The entry that follows covers one T cell receptor beta chain sequence. Trimming took 1 base from V and 10 from J; bases not matched to a gene: 7. Germline lookup yields CDR1 SGHRS and CDR2 YFSETQ. This CDR3 spans 14 amino acids. The study isolated at least 6.5 million PBMCs from each sample. This entry is derived from a study of blood T cells in healthy people across ages. A second PCR, run for about 7 to 12 cycles, used a sample-barcoded 5' primer plus a J-beta primer mix. Sequencing of every sample gave 2.5 million or more CDR3-containing paired-end reads. TCRdb re-called the 5' RACE reads through MiXCR, storing one row per CDR3 protein. The data show around 520,000 distinct CDR3 sequences, around 27% seen once. These data were likewise used in another study, on T cells of mothers and their children.

The receptor's source is a boy aged 2 to 9 in good health. V gene TRBV5-1 combines with J gene TRBJ2-1, with 8 bases lining up with TRBD1. The sample taken for sequencing was blood. The DNA for the CDR3 is TGCGCCAGCAGCTTGCAGGGGGCAGTAGAGGAGCAGTTCTTC. Translation: CASSLQGAVEEQFF.